The present TCR beta chain was sequenced within a study of blood T cell repertoires in COVID-19. About the study: T cells, B-cell-depleted T cells, or PBMCs supplied cDNA or gDNA.

Some clones are missing from TCRdb's copy, which holds only in-frame ones; the method was immunoSEQ multiplex PCR. The table shows under 85,000 clones, with 65% to 90% occurring only once. After removal of 4 bases from V and 5 bases from J, the junction contained 4 bases not matched to a gene. CDR1 and CDR2 from the germline V gene are MNHEY and SVGEGT. CDR3 length equals 15 residues. The TCR comes from an elderly man with acute or convalescent COVID-19. Sample: peripheral blood. The chain joins TRBV6-2 or TRBV6-3 to TRBJ2-7, with 14 bases fitting TRBD2. In DNA form, the CDR3 reads TGTGCCAGCAGTTCAGGGACTAGCGGGAGACACGAGCAGTACTTC. Protein sequence: CASSSGTSGRHEQYF.